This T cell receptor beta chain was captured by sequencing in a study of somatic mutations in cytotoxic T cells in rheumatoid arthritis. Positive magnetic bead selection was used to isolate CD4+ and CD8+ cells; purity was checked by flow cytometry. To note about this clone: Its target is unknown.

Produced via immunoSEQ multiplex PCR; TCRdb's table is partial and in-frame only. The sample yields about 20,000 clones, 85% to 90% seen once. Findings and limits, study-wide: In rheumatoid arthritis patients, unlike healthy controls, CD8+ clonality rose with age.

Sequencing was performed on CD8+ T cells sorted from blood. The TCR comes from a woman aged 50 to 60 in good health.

The CDR3: CASSQDSGGRGNEQFF. CDR3 DNA: TGTGCCAGCAGCCAAGATAGCGGGGGGCGGGGGAATGAGCAGTTCTTC. The chain couples TRBV4-2 to TRBJ2-1; 10 bases agree with TRBD2. Germline V lookup: CDR1 LGHNA, CDR2 YNFKEQ. V trimming: 0 bases; J trimming: 7 bases; junction bases outside the gene matches: 6. The CDR3 is 16 residues long.